Listed here are 17 T cell receptor beta chains from one sample, sequenced in a study of T-cell memory formation after mild COVID-19. In TCRdb, the 5' RACE reads were re-called with MiXCR into one record per CDR3 protein. The sample lists 380,000 or so distinct CDR3 sequences, 13% to 15% occurring once. The sample was PBMCs or a T cell subset sorted from them (not recorded which). The receptor source for this set is a man aged 18-30 years who had mild COVID-19 (a few samples of this study predate the infection). Cell type and time point are not known.

The chain is built from TRBV7-2 and TRBJ1-5, with D perhaps matching TRBD1 (6 bases). Germline CDR1 is SGHTA and CDR2 is FQGNSA. The CDR3 totals 13 residues. V lost 5 bases, J lost 7 bases, and 12 bases lay in between. CDR3 bases: TGTGCCAGCAGCCGGGACAACGGGCAGCCCCAGCATTTT. Translation: CASSRDNGQPQHF. The full variable domain, with the rest looked up from reference TRBV7-2 and TRBJ1-5, is GAGVSQSPSNKVTEKGKDVELRCDPISGHTALYWYRQSLGQGLEFLIYFQGNSAPDKSGLPSDRFSAERTGGSVSTLTIQRTQQEDSAVYLCASSRDNGQPQHFGDGTRLSIL.

This clonotype was seen repeatedly, ten times or more. This chain uses TRBV7-6 with TRBJ2-5; the match to TRBD1 covers 7 bases. The germline V gene has CDR1 SGHVS and CDR2 FNYEAQ. The J segment lost 5 bases and the V segment lost 1 base, leaving 10 bases of the junction unmatched. The CDR3 has 16 residues. CDR3 sequence reads: CASSLEGGRAMETQYF. CDR3 nucleotide sequence: TGTGCCAGCAGCTTAGAAGGGGGCAGGGCCATGGAGACCCAGTACTTC. The variable domain in full, completed from reference TRBV7-6 and TRBJ2-5, reads GAGVSQSPRYKVTKRGQDVALRCDPISGHVSLYWYRQALGQGPEFLTYFNYEAQQDKSGLPNDRFSAERPEGSISTLTIQRTEQRDSAMYRCASSLEGGRAMETQYFGPGTRLLVL.

This clonotype has a handful of counts. This chain joins TRBV4-1 and TRBJ2-3; a possible D gene is TRBD2 (6 bases). This CDR3 is built from 18 residues. The germline V and J ends were trimmed by 1 base and 2 bases, with 19 bases remaining between them. From germline, CDR1 is MGHRA and CDR2 YSYEKL. The chain's CDR3 is CASSQAGLRGPITDTQYF. In nucleotides, the CDR3 is TGCGCCAGCAGCCAAGCTGGTTTGCGGGGCCCGATCACAGATACGCAGTATTTT.

This rearrangement joins TRBV7-8 to TRBJ2-7; TRBD2 might be the D (6 bases). The germline V gene encodes CDR1 SGHVS and CDR2 FQNEAQ. The V end lost 2 bases, the J end lost 1 base, and 12 bases lay between the germline ends. The CDR3 length is 15 residues. The DNA of the CDR3 is TGTGCCAGCAGCTTATACCTGGGGGGTTCCTACGAGCAGTACTTC. Translated, it gives CASSLYLGGSYEQYF.

The chain employs TRBV6-2 or TRBV6-3 and TRBJ1-4; D uncertain. The CDR3 has 14 amino acids. Germline V gives CDR1 MNHEY, CDR2 SVGEGT. Trimming removed 4 bases at V and 3 bases at J, with 9 bases between. CDR3 nucleotides: TGTGCCAGCAGTTCGGGTTTCGCTAATGAAAAACTGTTTTTT. This sequence encodes CASSSGFANEKLFF.

The table lists this clonotype with a few counts. The chain links TRBV5-1 to TRBJ2-1; TRBD1 agrees at 12 bases. Germline V gene data show CDR1 as SGHRS and CDR2 as YFSETQ. V gave up 0 bases and J gave up 9 bases; unmatched junction bases: 4. The CDR3 runs to 15 residues. The chain's CDR3 is CASSLVGQGAVEQFF. DNA for the CDR3: TGCGCCAGCAGCTTGGTGGGACAGGGGGCTGTTGAGCAGTTCTTC. Variable domain in full (rest from reference TRBV5-1 and TRBJ2-1): KAGVTQTPRYLIKTRGQQVTLSCSPISGHRSVSWYQQTPGQGLQFLFEYFSETQRNKGNFPGRFSGRQFSNSRSEMNVSTLELGDSALYLCASSLVGQGAVEQFFGPGTRLTVL.

This chain connects TRBV20-1 to TRBJ2-7; maybe TRBD1 (6 bases). Germline V gene lookup returns CDR1 DFQATT and CDR2 SNEGSKA (reference sequence). The CDR3 covers 12 residues. V was pared by 4 bases and J by 0 bases, with 7 bases between. Here the CDR3 reads CSATGDSYEQYF. The CDR3 nucleotides read TGCAGTGCTACAGGGGACTCCTACGAGCAGTACTTC.

This clonotype was detected only a few times. V usage is TRBV20-1 and J usage is TRBJ1-2; a weak D match, TRBD1 (5 bases). V lost 2 bases to trimming and J lost 2 bases, with 12 bases between them. In germline, CDR1 is DFQATT, CDR2 SNEGSKA (reference sequence). The CDR3 has 14 residues. As DNA, the CDR3 is TGCAGTGCTAGAACCGAGGGACTGAACTATGGCTACACCTTC. Encoded protein: CSARTEGLNYGYTF.

In DNA form, the CDR3 reads TGTGCCAGCAGCTTATTGAGGACTGAAGCTTTCTTT. Its translation is CASSLLRTEAFF. The chain links TRBV7-2 to TRBJ1-1, with D hard to call. Germline CDR1 is SGHTA and CDR2 is FQGNSA. Trimming removed 2 bases from V and 5 bases from J, with 6 bases in between. The CDR3 sequence is 12 residues long.

The J gene is TRBJ2-7, the V gene TRBV19; 10 nucleotides agree with TRBD1. The CDR3 sequence is 15 residues long. After removal of 2 bases from V and 1 base from J, the junction contained 2 bases not matched to a gene. Germline V gene data show CDR1 as LNHDA and CDR2 as SQIVND (reference sequence). This CDR3 reads CASSIQGQGSYEQYF. In nucleotides, the CDR3 is TGTGCCAGTAGTATACAGGGACAGGGGTCCTACGAGCAGTACTTC. Based on the CDR3 plus reference TRBV19 and TRBJ2-7, the full variable domain is DGGITQSPKYLFRKEGQNVTLSCEQNLNHDAMYWYRQDPGQGLRLIYYSQIVNDFQKGDIAEGYSVSREKKESFPLTVTSAQKNPTAFYLCASSIQGQGSYEQYFGPGTRLTVT.

The chain is built from TRBV7-9 and TRBJ2-7; perhaps D is TRBD1 or TRBD2 (5 bases each). This CDR3 has 16 residues. V was trimmed by 1 base and J by 3 bases, leaving 16 bases between them. CDR1 and CDR2 (germline): SEHNR, FQNEAQ (reference sequence). CDR3 in amino acids: CASSLGGGSYFYEQYF. The CDR3 region has the DNA TGTGCCAGCAGCTTAGGTGGGGGTTCTTATTTCTACGAGCAGTACTTC.

The chain couples TRBV6-5 to TRBJ2-1; either TRBD1 or TRBD2 may fit D (6 bases each). The germline V gene encodes CDR1 MNHEY and CDR2 SVGAGI. V was shortened by 8 bases and J by 5 bases, with 13 bases between the two germline ends. The CDR3 has 13 amino acids. For the CDR3, the DNA is TGTGCCAGCTACGGGGGCAGCCACAATGAGCAGTTCTTC. Residues: CASYGGSHNEQFF.

This clonotype has a count of ten or more. V gene TRBV7-2 combines with J gene TRBJ2-5, with TRBD2 identical over 8 bases. Germline CDR1 SGHTA, CDR2 FQGNSA. The CDR3 covers 14 residues. The trim removed 5 bases at V and 2 bases at J, leaving 4 bases unmatched. The CDR3 loop reads CASSGTGGQETQYF. CDR3 bases: TGTGCCAGCAGCGGGACGGGGGGGCAAGAGACCCAGTACTTC.

This sequence joins TRBV7-9 and TRBJ2-6; D gene unclear. Germline CDR1 is SEHNR and CDR2 is FQNEAQ (reference sequence). CDR3 length: 15 amino acids. V lost 1 base to trimming and J lost 4 bases, with 8 bases between them. In DNA, the CDR3 is TGTGCCAGCAGCTTAGTCCAGAGGGGGGCCAACGTCCTGACTTTC. Its protein is CASSLVQRGANVLTF. The entire variable domain, with the rest obtained from reference TRBV7-9 and TRBJ2-6, is as follows: DTGVSQNPRHKITKRGQNVTFRCDPISEHNRLYWYRQTLGQGPEFLTYFQNEAQLEKSRLLSDRFSAERPKGSFSTLEIQRTEQGDSAMYLCASSLVQRGANVLTFGAGSRLTVL.

V and J are TRBV7-3 and TRBJ2-7, with TRBD2 matching over 8 bases. With 4 bases clipped from V and 7 bases from J, the junction kept 6 bases outside the gene matches. From germline, CDR1 is SGHTA and CDR2 FQGTGA. The CDR3 spans 13 residues. CDR3 region: CASSSGGPGEQYF. The CDR3 nucleotides read TGTGCCAGCAGCTCGGGGGGGCCCGGAGAGCAGTACTTC.

This clonotype was counted between two and nine times. The rearrangement links TRBV29-1 to TRBJ1-1; no firm D call. The CDR3 consists of 12 residues. Germline V gene lookup returns CDR1 SQVTM and CDR2 ANQGSEA. V lost 4 bases to trimming and J lost 4 bases, with 10 bases between them. The CDR3 reads CSVGDWGTEAFF. The CDR3 coding sequence is TGCAGCGTTGGTGATTGGGGCACTGAAGCTTTCTTT.

This clonotype has only a few counts. This chain links TRBV28 with TRBJ2-3; possible D gene TRBD2, 6 bases. The CDR3 runs to 12 residues. V shed 3 bases and J shed 8 bases, with 9 bases lying between them. CDR1 is MDHEN, CDR2 SYDVKM, per germline. CDR3 sequence reads: CASSLGGPTQYF. For the CDR3, the DNA is TGTGCCAGCAGTTTGGGGGGTCCTACGCAGTATTTT.